This T cell receptor (beta chain) comes out of a study of blood T cell repertoires in COVID-19. Study background: The cDNA or gDNA used as material had been derived from T cells, B-cell-depleted T cells, or PBMCs.

Only a few counts were recorded for this clone. CDR1 and CDR2 from the germline V gene are SNHLY and FYNNEI. This CDR3 spans 14 amino acids. Trimming at V came to 5 bases and at J to 0 bases, leaving 4 bases not matched to a gene. Per the original data handling: Amplified reference gene primers provided the basis for estimating nucleated cell counts. Clones were read by immunoSEQ multiplex PCR, and TCRdb kept only the in-frame ones, dropping some. That table gives V, J and clone size, and the DNA gave D and trimming. The sample consists of 150,000 to 200,000 clones, 84% of them appearing once. This clonotype was sampled from a human donor with acute or convalescent COVID-19. The donor label of this sample is uncertain. The sample taken for sequencing was peripheral blood. This chain uses TRBV2 with TRBJ2-7; TRBD1 matches 7 bases. The CDR3 sequence: CASSPRTGSYEQYF. The DNA of the CDR3 is TGTGCCAGCAGTCCCAGGACAGGCTCCTACGAGCAGTACTTC.